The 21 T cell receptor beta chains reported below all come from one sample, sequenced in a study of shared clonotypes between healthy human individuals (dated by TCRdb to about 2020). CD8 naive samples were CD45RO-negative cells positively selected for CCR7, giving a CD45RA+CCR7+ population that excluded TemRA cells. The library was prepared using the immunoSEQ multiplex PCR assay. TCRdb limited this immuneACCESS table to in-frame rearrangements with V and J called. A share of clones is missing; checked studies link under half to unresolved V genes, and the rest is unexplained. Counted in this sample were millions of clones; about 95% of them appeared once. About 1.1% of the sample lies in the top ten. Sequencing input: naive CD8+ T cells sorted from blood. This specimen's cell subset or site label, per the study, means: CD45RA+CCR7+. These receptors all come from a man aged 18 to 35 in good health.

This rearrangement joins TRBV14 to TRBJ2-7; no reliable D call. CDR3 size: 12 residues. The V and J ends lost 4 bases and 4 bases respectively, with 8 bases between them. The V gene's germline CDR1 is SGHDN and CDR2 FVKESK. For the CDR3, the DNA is TGTGCCAGCAGCCTTATGGGTTACGAGCAGTACTTC. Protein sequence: CASSLMGYEQYF.

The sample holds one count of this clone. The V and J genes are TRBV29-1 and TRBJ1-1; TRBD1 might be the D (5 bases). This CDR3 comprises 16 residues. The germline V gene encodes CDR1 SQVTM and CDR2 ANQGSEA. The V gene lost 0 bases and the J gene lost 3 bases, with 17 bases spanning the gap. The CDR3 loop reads CSVEDWGVESDTEAFF. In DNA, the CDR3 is TGCAGCGTTGAAGATTGGGGGGTTGAAAGTGACACTGAAGCTTTCTTT.

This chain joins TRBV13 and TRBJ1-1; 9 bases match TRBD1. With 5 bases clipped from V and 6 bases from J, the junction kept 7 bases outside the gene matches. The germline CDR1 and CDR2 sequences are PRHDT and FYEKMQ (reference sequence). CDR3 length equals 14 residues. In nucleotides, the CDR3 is TGTGCCAGCAGCCAACAGGGGGCGCTCGCTGAAGCTTTCTTT. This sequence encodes CASSQQGALAEAFF.

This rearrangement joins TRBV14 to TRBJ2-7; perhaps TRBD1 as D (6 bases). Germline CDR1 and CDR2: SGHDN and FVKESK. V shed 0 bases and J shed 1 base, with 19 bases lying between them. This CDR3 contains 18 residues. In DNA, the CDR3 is TGTGCCAGCAGCCAAGACCCGCGACAGGCGACGTCTTCCTACGAGCAGTACTTC. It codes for CASSQDPRQATSSYEQYF.

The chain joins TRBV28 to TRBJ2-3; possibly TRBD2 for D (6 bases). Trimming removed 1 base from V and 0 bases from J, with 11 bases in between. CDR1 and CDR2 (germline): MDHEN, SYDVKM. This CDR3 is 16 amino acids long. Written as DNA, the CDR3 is TGTGCCAGCAGTTTATTCGGGAGCGCTAGCACAGATACGCAGTATTTT. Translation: CASSLFGSASTDTQYF. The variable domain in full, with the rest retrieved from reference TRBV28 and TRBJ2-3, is DVKVTQSSRYLVKRTGEKVFLECVQDMDHENMFWYRQDPGLGLRLIYFSYDVKMKEKGDIPEGYSVSREKKERFSLILESASTNQTSMYLCASSLFGSASTDTQYFGPGTRLTVL.

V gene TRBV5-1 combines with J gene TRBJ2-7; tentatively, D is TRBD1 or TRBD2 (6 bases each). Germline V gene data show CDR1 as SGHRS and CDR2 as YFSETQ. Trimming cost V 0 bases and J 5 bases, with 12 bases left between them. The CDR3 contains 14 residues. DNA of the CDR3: TGCGCCAGCAGCTTGGCCTTCGGGGGCAACGAGCAGTACTTC. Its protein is CASSLAFGGNEQYF.

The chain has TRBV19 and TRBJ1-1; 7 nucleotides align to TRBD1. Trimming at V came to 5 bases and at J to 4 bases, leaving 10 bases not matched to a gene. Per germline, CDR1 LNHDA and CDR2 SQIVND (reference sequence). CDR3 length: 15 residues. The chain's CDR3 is CASSLSTGLGTEAFF. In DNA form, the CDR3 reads TGTGCCAGTAGTTTATCGACAGGGCTGGGCACTGAAGCTTTCTTT.

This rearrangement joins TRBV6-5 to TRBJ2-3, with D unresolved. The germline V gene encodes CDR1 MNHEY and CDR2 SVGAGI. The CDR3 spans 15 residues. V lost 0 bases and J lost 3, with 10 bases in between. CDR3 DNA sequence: TGTGCCAGCAGTTACTCCGAGGTAGAAACAGATACGCAGTATTTT. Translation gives CASSYSEVETDTQYF.

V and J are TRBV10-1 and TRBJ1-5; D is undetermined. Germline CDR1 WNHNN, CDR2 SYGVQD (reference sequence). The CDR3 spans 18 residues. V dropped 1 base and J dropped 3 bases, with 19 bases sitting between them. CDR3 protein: CASSEFGHYPGLNQPQHF. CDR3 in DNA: TGCGCCAGCAGTGAGTTTGGCCATTATCCGGGTCTCAATCAGCCCCAGCATTTT.

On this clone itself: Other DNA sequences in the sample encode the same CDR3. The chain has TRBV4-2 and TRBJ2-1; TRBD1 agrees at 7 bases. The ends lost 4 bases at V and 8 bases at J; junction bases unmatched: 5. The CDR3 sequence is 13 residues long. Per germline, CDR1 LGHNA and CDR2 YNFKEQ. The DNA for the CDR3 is TGTGCCAGCAGCCTCGCAGGGGGAGATGAGCAGTTCTTC. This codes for CASSLAGGDEQFF.

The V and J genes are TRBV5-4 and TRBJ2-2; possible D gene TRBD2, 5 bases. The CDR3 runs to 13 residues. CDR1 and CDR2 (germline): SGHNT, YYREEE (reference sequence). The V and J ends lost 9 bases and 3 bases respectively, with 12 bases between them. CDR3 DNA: TGTGCCAACCGGGATTTCTACACCGGGGAGCTGTTTTTT. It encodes CANRDFYTGELFF.

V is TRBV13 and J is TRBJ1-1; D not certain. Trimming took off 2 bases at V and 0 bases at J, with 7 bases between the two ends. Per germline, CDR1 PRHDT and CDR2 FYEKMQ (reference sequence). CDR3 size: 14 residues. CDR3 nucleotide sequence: TGTGCCAGCAGCTTAAGTAACTTGAACACTGAAGCTTTCTTT. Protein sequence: CASSLSNLNTEAFF. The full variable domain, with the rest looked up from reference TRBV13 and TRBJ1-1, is AAGVIQSPRHLIKEKRETATLKCYPIPRHDTVYWYQQGPGQDPQFLISFYEKMQSDKGSIPDRFSAQQFSDYHSELNMSSLELGDSALYFCASSLSNLNTEAFFGQGTRLTVV.

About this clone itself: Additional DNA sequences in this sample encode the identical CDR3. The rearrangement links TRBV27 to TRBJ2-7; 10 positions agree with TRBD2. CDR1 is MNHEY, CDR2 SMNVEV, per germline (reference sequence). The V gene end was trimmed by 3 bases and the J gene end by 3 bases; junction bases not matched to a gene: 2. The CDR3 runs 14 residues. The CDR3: CASSFASGGYEQYF. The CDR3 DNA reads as TGTGCCAGCAGTTTTGCTAGCGGGGGCTACGAGCAGTACTTC.

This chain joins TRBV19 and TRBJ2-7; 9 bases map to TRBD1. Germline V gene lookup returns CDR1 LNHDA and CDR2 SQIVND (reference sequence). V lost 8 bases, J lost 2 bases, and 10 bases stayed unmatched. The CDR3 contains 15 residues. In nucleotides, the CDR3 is TGTGCCAGTGACACCGGGACAGGGCTCACCTACGAGCAGTACTTC. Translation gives CASDTGTGLTYEQYF.

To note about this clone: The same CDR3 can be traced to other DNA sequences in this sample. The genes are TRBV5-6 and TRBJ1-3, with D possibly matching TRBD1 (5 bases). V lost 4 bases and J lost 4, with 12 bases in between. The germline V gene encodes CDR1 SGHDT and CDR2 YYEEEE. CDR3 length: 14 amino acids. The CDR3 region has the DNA TGTGCCAGCAGCCTTCAGGGTTCCGGAAACACCATATATTTT. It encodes CASSLQGSGNTIYF.

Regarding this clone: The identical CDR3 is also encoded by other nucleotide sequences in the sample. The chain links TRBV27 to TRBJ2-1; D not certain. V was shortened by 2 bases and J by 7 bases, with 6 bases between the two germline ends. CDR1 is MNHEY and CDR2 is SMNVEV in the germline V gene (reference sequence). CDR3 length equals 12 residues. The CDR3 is CASSLDRNEQFF. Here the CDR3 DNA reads TGTGCCAGCAGTTTAGATAGGAATGAGCAGTTCTTC.

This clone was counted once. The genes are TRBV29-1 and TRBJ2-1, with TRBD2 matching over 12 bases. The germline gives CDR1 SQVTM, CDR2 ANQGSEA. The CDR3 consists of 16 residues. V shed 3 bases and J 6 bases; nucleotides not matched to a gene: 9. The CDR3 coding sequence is TGCAGCGTTGACCTAGCGGGAGGGCCGCGGGGCAATGAGCAGTTCTTC. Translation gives CSVDLAGGPRGNEQFF.

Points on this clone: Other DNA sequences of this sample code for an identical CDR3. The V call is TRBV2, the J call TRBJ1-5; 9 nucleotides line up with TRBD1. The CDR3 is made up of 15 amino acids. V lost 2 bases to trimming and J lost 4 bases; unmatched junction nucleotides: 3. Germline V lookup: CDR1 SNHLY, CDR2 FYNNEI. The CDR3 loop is CASSELGQGNQPQHF. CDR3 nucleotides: TGTGCCAGCAGTGAATTGGGACAGGGAAATCAGCCCCAGCATTTT.

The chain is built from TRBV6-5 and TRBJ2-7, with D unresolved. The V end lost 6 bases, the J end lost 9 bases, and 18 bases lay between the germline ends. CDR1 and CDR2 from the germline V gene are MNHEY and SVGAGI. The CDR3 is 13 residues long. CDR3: CASSQSTAPGQYF. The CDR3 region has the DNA TGTGCCAGCAGCCAAAGTACGGCCCCCGGGCAGTACTTC.

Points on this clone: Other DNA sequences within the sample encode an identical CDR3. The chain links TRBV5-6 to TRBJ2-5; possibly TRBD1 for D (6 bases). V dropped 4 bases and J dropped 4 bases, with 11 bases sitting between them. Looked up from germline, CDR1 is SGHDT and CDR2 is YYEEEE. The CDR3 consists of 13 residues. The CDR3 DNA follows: TGTGCCAGCAGCCCCGAAGGGGGAGAGACCCAGTACTTC. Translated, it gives CASSPEGGETQYF.

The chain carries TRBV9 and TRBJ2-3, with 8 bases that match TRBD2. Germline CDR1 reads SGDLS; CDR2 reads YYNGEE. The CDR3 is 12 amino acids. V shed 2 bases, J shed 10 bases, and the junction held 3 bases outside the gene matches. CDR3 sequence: CASSVSSGAQYF. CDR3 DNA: TGTGCCAGCAGCGTGAGTAGCGGGGCGCAGTATTTT.